The T cell receptor beta chain described here comes from a study of T-cell memory formation after mild COVID-19. V was trimmed by 6 bases and J by 4 bases, leaving 12 bases between them. CDR3 size: 12 residues. Germline assignment: CDR1 DFQATT and CDR2 SNEGSKA (reference sequence). A single record per CDR3 protein comes from TCRdb applying MiXCR to the 5' RACE reads. The sample yields about 170,000 distinct CDR3 sequences, roughly 13% seen once. This clonotype was found a few times. This chain connects TRBV20-1 to TRBJ1-2; no definite D call. This sequence was found in a man aged 18 to 29 who had mild COVID-19 (a few samples of this study predate the infection). Cell type and time point are not known. Material: PBMCs or a T cell subset sorted from them (not recorded which). The CDR3 DNA reads as TGCAGTGCCCCCCCCCGGCTCTATGGCTACACCTTC. It translates to CSAPPRLYGYTF.